The clone carrying this TCR beta chain was seen only a few times. The data are from a study of control samples from healthy donors and cancer patients. Data came from immunoSEQ multiplex PCR; TCRdb stores just in-frame clones and leaves some out. The sample contains about 83,000 clones, 91% of which appear only once. This TCR came from a man aged 45 to 65 in good health. Material: blood.

In nucleotides, the CDR3 is TGTGCCAGCAGCTCGACAGACTACGAGCAGTACTTC. Translated, it gives CASSSTDYEQYF. This chain uses TRBV7-9 with TRBJ2-7; D perhaps matches TRBD1 (5 bases). CDR3 length equals 12 residues. Germline CDR1 reads SEHNR; CDR2 reads FQNEAQ (reference sequence). V gave up 4 bases and J gave up 3 bases, with 7 bases separating them.